Below, 13 T cell receptor beta chains from the same sample are listed, as sequenced in a study of cytomegalovirus exposure and HLA in healthy donors. Both 60 Vbeta primers and 13 Jbeta primers went into the PCR. Sequencing used immunoSEQ multiplex PCR; TCRdb keeps in-frame clones, though not all of them. This table holds 160,000 or so clones, about 68% found once. The sample consisted of PBMCs. Receptors were obtained from a female donor in good health and CMV-seronegative.

The CDR3 DNA reads TGTGCCAGCAGTTTTTCCCTCGGAGGGCGCGCGAACACTGAAGCTTTCTTT. This sequence encodes CASSFSLGGRANTEAFF. The genes are TRBV28 and TRBJ1-1; D call uncertain. Per the germline V gene, CDR1 is MDHEN and CDR2 is SYDVKM. CDR3 length equals 17 residues. Between the trimmed V and J ends, which lost 3 bases and 1 base, there was a span of 18 bases.

This clone was seen more than once but under ten times. The chain has TRBV7-9 and TRBJ1-2, with 10 bases matching TRBD1. V dropped 5 bases and J dropped 6; count of bases not matched to a gene: 9. The germline CDR1 and CDR2 sequences are SEHNR and FQNEAQ (reference sequence). This CDR3 is built from 15 residues. The CDR3 loop reads CASSSWDRGGDGYTF. The CDR3 DNA reads TGTGCCAGCAGCAGCTGGGACAGGGGAGGGGATGGCTACACCTTC.

V usage is TRBV7-2 and J usage is TRBJ1-1; D remains unclear. V lost 5 bases to trimming and J lost 4 bases, with 14 bases between them. This CDR3 contains 14 residues. The germline gives CDR1 SGHTA, CDR2 FQGNSA. CDR3 sequence: CASSLIRDRTEAFF. CDR3 DNA: TGTGCCAGCAGCCTCATTCGGGATCGCACTGAAGCTTTCTTT.

The chain links TRBV5-5 to TRBJ1-2, with a weak D call TRBD1 (6 bases). Trimming left V 2 bases short and J 5 bases short, with 10 bases between. CDR3 length: 13 residues. The germline V gene has CDR1 SGHKS and CDR2 YYEKEE (reference sequence). This CDR3 is CASSFSGDYGYTF. The DNA for the CDR3 is TGTGCCAGCAGCTTCTCAGGGGATTATGGCTACACCTTC.

The chain uses TRBV6-1 and TRBJ1-1; 11 bases are a match to TRBD1. Germline CDR1 MNHNS, CDR2 SASEGT. The V and J ends lost 7 bases and 4 bases, in that order; junction bases with no gene match: 5. The CDR3 sequence is 14 residues long. CDR3 region: CASTGTGGLTEAFF. CDR3 nucleotides: TGTGCCAGCACCGGGACAGGGGGGCTCACTGAAGCTTTCTTT.

This clone was found a few times. The gene calls are TRBV5-1 and TRBJ2-2; D may be TRBD1 (6 bases). The CDR3 has 14 residues. The germline V and J ends were trimmed by 4 bases and 1 base, with 8 bases remaining between them. Germline lookup yields CDR1 SGHRS and CDR2 YFSETQ. The CDR3 is CASSTGQNTGELFF. The CDR3 bases are TGCGCCAGCAGCACGGGACAGAACACCGGGGAGCTGTTTTTT. Together with reference TRBV5-1 and TRBJ2-2, the CDR3 gives the full variable domain: KAGVTQTPRYLIKTRGQQVTLSCSPISGHRSVSWYQQTPGQGLQFLFEYFSETQRNKGNFPGRFSGRQFSNSRSEMNVSTLELGDSALYLCASSTGQNTGELFFGEGSRLTVL.

The V gene is TRBV7-9, the J gene TRBJ2-2; tentative D call: TRBD1 (6 bases). The V gene lost 5 bases and the J gene lost 1 base, with 14 bases spanning the gap. Germline CDR1 reads SEHNR; CDR2 reads FQNEAQ (reference sequence). CDR3 length: 16 amino acids. CDR3 in DNA: TGTGCCAGCAGCCGGACAGTTACAATGAACACCGGGGAGCTGTTTTTT. Translation: CASSRTVTMNTGELFF.

This clone showed up just once. The chain carries TRBV18 and TRBJ2-5; D unclear. The CDR3 sequence is 13 residues long. V was shortened by 3 bases and J by 2 bases, with 7 bases between the two germline ends. CDR1 and CDR2 (germline): KGHSH, LQKENI. CDR3 coding DNA: TGTGCCAGCTCACCTGGCCATCAAGAGACCCAGTACTTC. This gives the protein CASSPGHQETQYF.

This clone was detected a few times. The genes are TRBV7-2 and TRBJ2-2, with 10 nucleotides matching TRBD2. This CDR3 comprises 15 residues. V gave up 6 bases and J gave up 6 bases; unmatched junction bases: 7. Germline CDR1 is SGHTA and CDR2 is FQGNSA. In DNA, the CDR3 is TGTGCCAGCAGACTAGCGGGGTGGAGCCCCGGGGAGCTGTTTTTT. Its translation: CASRLAGWSPGELFF.

The chain recombines TRBV7-6 with TRBJ2-1; a possible D gene is TRBD2 (7 bases). Germline V gene lookup returns CDR1 SGHVS and CDR2 FNYEAQ. CDR3 size: 12 residues. Trimming cost V 3 bases and J 15 bases, with 15 bases left between them. The CDR3 here is CASSFHRGGLFF. In nucleotides, the CDR3 is TGTGCCAGCAGCTTCCATAGGGGGGGGTTGTTCTTC.

CDR3 sequence reads: CASSQGGQGPYNEQFF. CDR3 DNA sequence: TGCGCCAGCAGCCAAGGCGGTCAGGGCCCCTACAATGAGCAGTTCTTC. This chain connects TRBV4-1 to TRBJ2-1, with D perhaps TRBD1 (5 bases). Germline V gene lookup returns CDR1 MGHRA and CDR2 YSYEKL. Deletions cut 1 base from V and 2 bases from J, with 12 bases between. The CDR3 contains 16 residues.

The chain couples TRBV4-3 to TRBJ2-1; D might be TRBD2 (5 bases). The CDR3 covers 15 residues. The germline V gene has CDR1 LGHNA and CDR2 YSLEER. V was cut by 3 bases and J by 9 bases, with 18 bases left in between. The CDR3 DNA sequence: TGCGCCAGCAGCCACGCATCACTAGGTGGTGGTGAGCAGTTCTTC. Translating it yields CASSHASLGGGEQFF.

The chain employs TRBV7-9 and TRBJ2-7; D may be TRBD2 (6 bases). V lost 4 bases, J lost 7 bases, and 11 bases lay in between. This CDR3 region has 12 residues. Germline loops: CDR1 SEHNR, CDR2 FQNEAQ (reference sequence). The CDR3 nucleotides are TGTGCCAGCAGCTCCGGAGGGTCTGAGCAGTACTTC. Translating it yields CASSSGGSEQYF.